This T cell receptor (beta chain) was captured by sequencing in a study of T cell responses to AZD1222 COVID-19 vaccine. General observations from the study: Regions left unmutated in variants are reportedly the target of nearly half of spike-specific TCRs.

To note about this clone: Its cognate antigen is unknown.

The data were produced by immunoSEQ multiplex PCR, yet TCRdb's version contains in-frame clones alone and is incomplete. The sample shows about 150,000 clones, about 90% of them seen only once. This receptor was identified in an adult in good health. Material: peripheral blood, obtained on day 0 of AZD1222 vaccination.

CDR3 amino acids: CASSPEGVAHEQFF. DNA for the CDR3: TGTGCCAGCAGCCCCGAGGGGGTCGCGCATGAGCAGTTCTTC. This chain links TRBV6-4 with TRBJ2-1; maybe TRBD1 (6 bases). CDR1 MRHNA and CDR2 SNTAGT come from the germline V gene. The CDR3 consists of 14 residues. The V end was cut by 6 bases, the J end by 8 bases, with 17 bases between.